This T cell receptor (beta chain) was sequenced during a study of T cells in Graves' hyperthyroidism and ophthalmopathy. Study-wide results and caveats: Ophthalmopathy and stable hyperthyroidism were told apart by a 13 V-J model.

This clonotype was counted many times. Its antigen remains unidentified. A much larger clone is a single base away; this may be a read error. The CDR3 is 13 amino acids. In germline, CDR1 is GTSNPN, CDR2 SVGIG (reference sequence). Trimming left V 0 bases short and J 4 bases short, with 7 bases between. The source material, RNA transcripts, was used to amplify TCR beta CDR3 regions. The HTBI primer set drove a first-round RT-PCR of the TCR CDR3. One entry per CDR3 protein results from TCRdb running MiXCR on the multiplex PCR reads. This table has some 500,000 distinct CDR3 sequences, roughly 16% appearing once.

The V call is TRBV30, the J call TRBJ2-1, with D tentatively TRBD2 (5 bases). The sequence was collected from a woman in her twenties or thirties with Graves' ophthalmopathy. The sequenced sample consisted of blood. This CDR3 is CAWSVSGYNEQFF. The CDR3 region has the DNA TGTGCCTGGAGTGTATCGGGGTACAATGAGCAGTTCTTC.